This entry lists 22 T cell receptor beta chains sequenced from one sample in a study of CD8+CD57+ T cells in acquired aplastic anemia. Genomic DNA served as template for TCR beta VDJ and CDR3 profiling. Via MiXCR, TCRdb re-called the reads, giving one row per CDR3 protein. The sample has around 220,000 distinct CDR3 sequences; 40% to 60% are singletons. Sequencing involved patients with CD8+CD57+ cell expansion previously shown by flow cytometry. The sequenced sample consisted of sorted CD4+, CD8+, or CD8+CD57+ T cells (not recorded which) from PBMCs. Receptor source: a human donor with aplastic anemia.

The rearrangement links TRBV10-3 to TRBJ2-5; no definite D call. Germline V gene lookup returns CDR1 ENHRY and CDR2 SYGVKD. V lost 0 bases, J lost 5 bases, and 10 bases lay in between. This CDR3 has 14 residues. CDR3 in DNA: TGTGCCATCAGTGAGTCGAGGACCGGGGAGACCCAGTACTTC. Translation gives CAISESRTGETQYF.

This clonotype was seen repeatedly, ten times or more. As DNA, the CDR3 is TGCGCCAGCAGGGACCAGGGTGTTGGGAACACTGAAGCTTTCTTT. This encodes CASRDQGVGNTEAFF. The V call is TRBV10-2, the J call TRBJ1-1; D may be TRBD1 (5 bases). Trimming took 6 bases from V and 1 from J, leaving 15 bases between them. Germline assignment: CDR1 WSHSY and CDR2 SAAADI. The CDR3 loop spans 15 amino acids.

The rearrangement links TRBV5-4 to TRBJ1-4; 11 bases fit TRBD1. V lost 4 bases to trimming and J lost 7 bases; unmatched junction nucleotides: 12. Germline V CDR1 and CDR2: SGHNT, YYREEE (reference sequence). This CDR3 is built from 17 residues. The CDR3 bases are TGTGCCAGCAGCCTCCGGGACAGGGGGACACCGGGTGAAAAACTGTTTTTT. Translated, it gives CASSLRDRGTPGEKLFF.

The chain joins TRBV12-3 or TRBV12-4 to TRBJ2-5; 9 bases are shared with TRBD2. This CDR3 is 16 amino acids long. V was pared by 6 bases and J by 1 base, with 9 bases of the junction left unmatched. The CDR3 bases are TGTGCCAGCAGCGTAGCGGGGGTGGTATTCCAAGAGACCCAGTACTTC. This translates into CASSVAGVVFQETQYF.

There are many counts of this clonotype. This chain links TRBV19 with TRBJ2-5; weak D call: TRBD1 (5 bases). Germline values: CDR1 LNHDA, CDR2 SQIVND (reference sequence). V lost 8 bases, J lost 4 bases, and 5 bases lay in between. The CDR3 runs to 10 residues. The CDR3 loop is CASGAETQYF. The CDR3, as DNA: TGTGCCAGTGGGGCAGAGACCCAGTACTTC.

The chain carries TRBV19 and TRBJ2-7; TRBD2 agrees at 7 bases. Germline CDR1 and CDR2: LNHDA and SQIVND (reference sequence). CDR3 size: 12 residues. V lost 7 bases and J lost 7; bases outside the gene matches: 7. This CDR3 reads CASTMGGEEQYF. In DNA, the CDR3 is TGTGCCAGTACCATGGGGGGGGAAGAGCAGTACTTC.

This clonotype has ten or more counts. This sequence joins TRBV2 and TRBJ2-7; 7 nucleotides align to TRBD1. The germline V gene encodes CDR1 SNHLY and CDR2 FYNNEI. The CDR3 totals 13 residues. With 7 bases clipped from V and 4 bases from J, the junction kept 7 bases outside the gene matches. CDR3 region: CASTLDRLYEQYF. CDR3 coding DNA: TGTGCCAGCACCCTGGACAGGCTATACGAGCAGTACTTC.

As regards this clonotype: A much larger clone lies one base from this, so it may be a read error. J is TRBJ2-3 and V is TRBV20-1; tentatively, D is TRBD1 (5 bases). The CDR3 is made up of 18 amino acids. V was pared by 2 bases and J by 2 bases, with 23 bases between. Germline loops: CDR1 DFQATT, CDR2 SNEGSKA (reference sequence). The CDR3 coding sequence is TGCAGTGCTAGAAAAAGCCTCAGGTTCGACAGACTCACAGATACGCAGTATTTT. Its protein is CSARKSLRFDRLTDTQYF.

This clonotype occurred many times. The chain recombines TRBV6-1 with TRBJ1-5; D not resolved. From germline, CDR1 is MNHNS and CDR2 SASEGT. The V end lost 2 bases, the J end lost 6 bases, and 8 bases lay between the germline ends. This CDR3 comprises 13 residues. The CDR3 region has the DNA TGTGCCAGCAGTGAACTAGGATTTCAGCCCCAGCATTTT. It codes for CASSELGFQPQHF.

In its sample, this clonotype was seen many times. This rearrangement joins TRBV20-1 to TRBJ1-1, with D possibly TRBD1 on 5 matching bases. This CDR3 has 11 amino acids. Trimming cost V 5 bases and J 3 bases, with 7 bases left between them. CDR1 and CDR2 from the germline V gene are DFQATT and SNEGSKA (reference sequence). CDR3 in amino acids: CSARGDTEAFF. As DNA, the CDR3 is TGCAGTGCTCGAGGGGACACTGAAGCTTTCTTT.

This clonotype showed up many times. This rearrangement joins TRBV5-1 to TRBJ1-1; D may be TRBD1 (5 bases). CDR3 length: 15 residues. Germline V lookup: CDR1 SGHRS, CDR2 YFSETQ. V dropped 4 bases and J dropped 1 base, with 14 bases sitting between them. CDR3 sequence: CASSVSGGSNTEAFF. The CDR3 DNA reads as TGCGCCAGCAGCGTGTCCGGGGGGTCGAACACTGAAGCTTTCTTT.

This clonotype was recorded many times. The chain is built from TRBV7-9 and TRBJ1-6; maybe TRBD1 (6 bases). The CDR3 has 15 residues. Germline V gene sequence: CDR1 SEHNR, CDR2 FQNEAQ (reference sequence). The V gene lost 4 bases and the J gene lost 3 bases, with 10 bases spanning the gap. CDR3 in amino acids: CASSSPDSYNSPLHF. The DNA for the CDR3 is TGTGCCAGCAGCTCGCCGGACAGCTATAATTCACCCCTCCACTTT.

This clonotype has a handful of counts. The chain employs TRBV7-9 and TRBJ2-1, with D perhaps TRBD1 (7 bases). Trimming stripped 11 bases from V and 4 bases from J, with 15 bases between. Germline lookup yields CDR1 SEHNR and CDR2 FQNEAQ (reference sequence). The CDR3 totals 13 residues. This CDR3 reads CAGGGGRYNEQFF. The CDR3 DNA is TGTGCCGGTGGAGGGGGCCGGTACAATGAGCAGTTCTTC.

The rearrangement joins TRBV19 to TRBJ1-4; D is unresolved. CDR1 LNHDA and CDR2 SQIVND come from the germline V gene (reference sequence). There are 14 residues in the CDR3. V dropped 3 bases and J dropped 2 bases, with 7 bases sitting between them. CDR3 amino acids: CASSMMGTNEKLFF. The CDR3 DNA follows: TGTGCCAGTAGTATGATGGGGACTAATGAAAAACTGTTTTTT.

The chain is built from TRBV20-1 and TRBJ1-1, with D uncertain. CDR1 is DFQATT and CDR2 is SNEGSKA in the germline V gene (reference sequence). V lost 0 bases and J lost 5, with 7 bases in between. There are 12 residues in the CDR3. This CDR3 reads CSARDLGTEAFF. The CDR3 nucleotides are TGCAGTGCTAGAGATCTGGGGACTGAAGCTTTCTTT.

The chain is built from TRBV6-1 and TRBJ1-3; D ambiguous. CDR3 size: 12 residues. From germline, CDR1 is MNHNS and CDR2 SASEGT. V lost 8 bases and J lost 2, with 7 bases in between. Here the CDR3 DNA reads TGTGCCAGCGAGGAAACTGGAAACACCATATATTTT. This translates into CASEETGNTIYF.

The V gene is TRBV2, the J gene TRBJ1-1, with no clear D. V was trimmed by 6 bases and J by 0 bases, leaving 14 bases between them. CDR1 and CDR2 from the germline V gene are SNHLY and FYNNEI. The CDR3 spans 15 residues. CDR3 DNA sequence: TGTGCCAGCAGCGCCCCCGGGGAAATGAACACTGAAGCTTTCTTT. Translated, it gives CASSAPGEMNTEAFF.

This clonotype was counted ten times or more. The chain has TRBV7-9 and TRBJ2-2; 7 nucleotides match TRBD1. The CDR3 covers 15 residues. V was clipped by 5 bases and J by 2 bases; unmatched bases: 5. Germline CDR1 is SEHNR and CDR2 is FQNEAQ (reference sequence). The CDR3 nucleotides are TGTGCCAGCAGCCACGGGACAGCCAACACCGGGGAGCTGTTTTTT. This codes for CASSHGTANTGELFF.

This clonotype was found once. The chain employs TRBV15 and TRBJ1-1, with 7 nucleotides matching TRBD1. Germline assignment: CDR1 LNHNV and CDR2 YYDKDF (reference sequence). V dropped 0 bases and J dropped 4; count of bases not matched to a gene: 8. This CDR3 comprises 16 residues. CDR3 DNA: TGTGCCACCAGCAGAGATCGGTGGGACAGATCCACTGAAGCTTTCTTT. Translating it yields CATSRDRWDRSTEAFF. The full variable domain, completed using reference TRBV15 and TRBJ1-1, is DAMVIQNPRYQVTQFGKPVTLSCSQTLNHNVMYWYQQKSSQAPKLLFHYYDKDFNNEADTPDNFQSRRPNTSFCFLDIRSPGLGDTAMYLCATSRDRWDRSTEAFFGQGTRLTVV.

The V and J genes are TRBV18 and TRBJ2-5; D unclear. The ends were cut back, 0 bases at V and 1 base at J, with 9 bases in the middle. The CDR3 spans 15 residues. Germline lookup yields CDR1 KGHSH and CDR2 LQKENI. This CDR3 reads CASSPPGRIQETQYF. DNA of the CDR3: TGTGCCAGCTCACCACCGGGCCGGATCCAAGAGACCCAGTACTTC.

Here the CDR3 reads CATSARGTEAFF. The DNA of the CDR3 is TGTGCCACCAGTGCTCGGGGCACTGAAGCTTTCTTT. The chain is built from TRBV24-1 and TRBJ1-1; no clear D gene. This CDR3 is built from 12 residues. Trimming cost V 5 bases and J 4 bases, with 7 bases left between them. Germline-derived CDR1 and CDR2 are KGHDR and SFDVKD.

The gene calls are TRBV6-5 and TRBJ1-6; possible D gene TRBD1, 6 bases. V was pared by 7 bases and J by 10 bases, with 14 bases between. The germline V gene has CDR1 MNHEY and CDR2 SVGAGI. The CDR3 covers 13 residues. The CDR3 sequence: CASTLDSSSPLHF. The CDR3 coding sequence is TGTGCCAGCACCCTGGACAGTTCGTCACCCCTCCACTTT.